This T cell receptor (beta chain) derives from a study of blood T cells in healthy people across ages. In terms of origin and age, donors were healthy Caucasian individuals from Russia aged 6 to 90. Isolation per sample recovered at least 6 million PBMCs. A J-beta primer mix and a sample-barcoded 5' primer were used in a second PCR of about 7 to 12 cycles. Each single sample gave us at least 3 million CDR3-containing paired-end reads. TCRdb reprocessed the 5' RACE reads with MiXCR, giving one entry per CDR3 protein. The table includes roughly 800,000 distinct CDR3 sequences, around 36% detected once. Germline assignment: CDR1 MGHDK and CDR2 SYGVNS. The CDR3 extends over 13 amino acids. Losses at the gene ends were 7 bases for V and 4 bases for J; bases not matched to a gene: 3.

The TCR was taken from a man younger than 30 in good health. Sequenced material: blood. V is TRBV25-1 and J is TRBJ2-1, with TRBD2 identical over 8 bases. Here the CDR3 DNA reads TGTGCCAGCACGGGGGGGGGATACAATGAGCAGTTCTTC. Translating it yields CASTGGGYNEQFF.